The 14 T cell receptor beta chains below come from one sample, sequenced in a study of T cell responses to AZD1222 COVID-19 vaccine (dated by TCRdb to 2020 to 2023). The time point label on this specimen signifies: about 28 days (+/-7) after the second vaccine dose. The treatment or condition label here, explained by the study, means: meningococcal conjugate vaccine given as trial control. The method was the immunoSEQ multiplex PCR assay. Not all clones reach the TCRdb copy of this immuneACCESS table, which keeps in-frame sequences only. Checked studies attribute under half of the gap to unresolved V genes and leave the rest unexplained. Counted in this sample were under 150,000 clones; around 85% of them appeared once. Under 8% of the sample lies in the top ten. The input for sequencing was peripheral blood, taken 28 days after the second dose of the MenACWY control vaccine. These receptors all stem from an adult who received the MenACWY meningococcal vaccine as a control.

This clone was seen only once. The chain couples TRBV3-1 (or the pseudogene TRBV3-2) to TRBJ1-2, with D maybe TRBD1 (5 bases). The CDR3 covers 13 residues. V dropped 5 bases and J dropped 4 bases, with 11 bases sitting between them. Germline V lookup: CDR1 LGHDT, CDR2 YNNKEL (reference sequence). The CDR3 region has the DNA TGTGCCAGCAGCGAGCGGGGCGGCTATGGCTACACCTTC. This sequence encodes CASSERGGYGYTF.

The chain employs TRBV7-8 and TRBJ1-5, with D possibly being TRBD1 (5 bases). The germline gives CDR1 SGHVS, CDR2 FQNEAQ. The CDR3 totals 17 residues. V was pared by 0 bases and J by 4 bases, with 16 bases between. For the CDR3, the DNA is TGTGCCAGCAGCTTAGCGGTCCTCCCTGGGGGTAATCAGCCCCAGCATTTT. Amino acids: CASSLAVLPGGNQPQHF.

J is TRBJ1-1 and V is TRBV19; 9 nucleotides match TRBD1. J gave up 4 bases and V 6 bases, and 6 bases lay outside the gene matches. The CDR3 runs 14 residues. Germline assignment: CDR1 LNHDA and CDR2 SQIVND (reference sequence). CDR3: CASSWTGEGTEAFF. CDR3 DNA sequence: TGTGCCAGTAGCTGGACAGGGGAGGGCACTGAAGCTTTCTTT.

V is TRBV19 and J is TRBJ2-2; D is possibly TRBD1 or TRBD2 (6 bases each). The CDR3 loop spans 17 amino acids. Germline V gene data show CDR1 as LNHDA and CDR2 as SQIVND (reference sequence). With 6 bases removed from V and 1 base from J, the gap between germline ends came to 18 bases. This CDR3 reads CASSLGAGIGNTGELFF. For the CDR3, the DNA is TGTGCCAGTAGCCTGGGGGCGGGGATTGGGAACACCGGGGAGCTGTTTTTT.

This chain joins TRBV18 and TRBJ1-2, with 9 bases matching TRBD1. Germline lookup yields CDR1 KGHSH and CDR2 LQKENI. The CDR3 extends over 15 amino acids. The V gene end was trimmed by 4 bases and the J gene end by 6 bases; junction bases not matched to a gene: 9. DNA for the CDR3: TGTGCCAGCTCACTACAGGGGGCTGGGGTCGATGGCTACACCTTC. Its translation: CASSLQGAGVDGYTF.

The rearrangement uses TRBV24-1 and TRBJ1-5; D may be TRBD1 (5 bases). The CDR3 covers 17 residues. Per the germline V gene, CDR1 is KGHDR and CDR2 is SFDVKD. Trimming took 5 bases from V and 1 from J, leaving 17 bases between them. CDR3 loop: CATSVDLQGASNQPQHF. The CDR3 region has the DNA TGTGCCACCAGTGTCGACCTGCAGGGTGCGAGCAATCAGCCCCAGCATTTT.

This chain connects TRBV4-2 to TRBJ1-3; TRBD1 might be the D (5 bases). V dropped 2 bases and J dropped 0 bases, with 11 bases sitting between them. Germline V CDR1 and CDR2: LGHNA, YNFKEQ. The CDR3 is 16 residues long. CDR3 amino acids: CASSQRSGSSGNTIYF. CDR3 coding DNA: TGTGCCAGCAGCCAAAGGTCAGGGAGCTCTGGAAACACCATATATTTT.

This clone was detected a few times. CDR3 residues: CASSFPRRNSNQPQHF. The CDR3, as DNA: TGTGCCAGCAGTTTTCCCCGACGGAATAGCAATCAGCCCCAGCATTTT. This sequence joins TRBV28 and TRBJ1-5; D unresolved. CDR1 is MDHEN, CDR2 SYDVKM, per germline. With 3 bases removed from V and 0 bases from J, the gap between germline ends came to 12 bases. CDR3 size: 16 residues.

The rearrangement joins TRBV16 to TRBJ2-5, with 11 nucleotides matching TRBD2. The CDR3 sequence is 18 residues long. The ends lost 4 bases at V and 2 bases at J; junction bases unmatched: 12. Germline lookup yields CDR1 KGHSY and CDR2 FQNENV. The CDR3 spells CASSPIPKLAGDQETQYF. The CDR3 DNA follows: TGTGCCAGCAGCCCCATCCCCAAACTAGCGGGAGATCAAGAGACCCAGTACTTC.

This rearrangement joins TRBV7-3 to TRBJ2-7, with 11 bases aligning to TRBD1. V was pared by 2 bases and J by 2 bases, with 5 bases of the junction left unmatched. The CDR3 spans 16 residues. Germline CDR1 and CDR2: SGHTA and FQGTGA. The chain's CDR3 is CASSLRPGQGAYEQYF. The CDR3 coding sequence is TGTGCCAGCAGCTTACGACCGGGACAGGGGGCCTACGAGCAGTACTTC.

The chain uses TRBV2 and TRBJ2-6; D is undetermined. Germline CDR1 is SNHLY and CDR2 is FYNNEI. Trimming shortened V by 4 bases and J by 0 bases, and 4 bases separated the two germline ends. The CDR3 has 14 residues. Written as DNA, the CDR3 is TGTGCCAGCAGTGGTTTCTCTGGGGCCAACGTCCTGACTTTC. Translated, it gives CASSGFSGANVLTF.

The chain carries TRBV18 and TRBJ2-2; weak D call: TRBD1 (5 bases). CDR1 and CDR2 (germline): KGHSH, LQKENI. Between the trimmed V and J ends, which lost 6 bases and 0 bases, there was a span of 17 bases. The CDR3 is 17 amino acids. The CDR3 sequence is CASSAKIARANTGELFF. The CDR3 region has the DNA TGTGCCAGCTCTGCCAAGATAGCCAGGGCGAACACCGGGGAGCTGTTTTTT.

The table lists this clone with a few counts. The rearrangement uses TRBV3-1 (or the pseudogene TRBV3-2) and TRBJ2-3; 8 nucleotides agree with TRBD2. Germline lookup yields CDR1 LGHDT and CDR2 YNNKEL (reference sequence). This CDR3 spans 17 amino acids. V lost 1 base, J lost 2 bases, and 8 bases stayed unmatched. The CDR3 reads CASSQGPAGVATDTQYF. In nucleotides, the CDR3 is TGTGCCAGCAGCCAAGGACCAGCGGGAGTAGCCACAGATACGCAGTATTTT.

The chain uses TRBV7-8 and TRBJ2-7, with no clear D. The CDR3 has 13 amino acids. V was shortened by 5 bases and J by 7 bases, with 15 bases between the two germline ends. From germline, CDR1 is SGHVS and CDR2 FQNEAQ. The CDR3: CASSMDRAKEQYV. The CDR3 coding sequence is TGTGCCAGCAGCATGGACCGGGCCAAGGAGCAGTACGTC.